Presented here are 25 T cell receptor beta chains from one specimen sequenced in a study of blood T cell repertoires in COVID-19. TCRdb keeps only in-frame clones here, not all; method: immunoSEQ multiplex PCR. This sample has 200,000 to 250,000 clones, with roughly 90% found just once. The sequenced material came from peripheral blood. Receptors originate from a man aged 55 to 70 with acute or convalescent COVID-19.

The chain combines TRBV6-4 with TRBJ1-1; the match to TRBD1 covers 8 bases. The junction had 5 bases not matched to a gene; V was cut back by 7 bases and J by 1 base. Germline V lookup: CDR1 MRHNA, CDR2 SNTAGT. This CDR3 spans 14 amino acids. CDR3 sequence: CASKRTGTNTEAFF. DNA of the CDR3: TGTGCCAGCAAGAGGACAGGGACGAACACTGAAGCTTTCTTT.

The rearrangement links TRBV27 to TRBJ1-6, with D perhaps matching TRBD1 (5 bases). V lost 6 bases, J lost 8 bases, and 11 bases lay in between. Germline CDR1 reads MNHEY; CDR2 reads SMNVEV (reference sequence). The CDR3 contains 13 residues. CDR3 nucleotides: TGTGCCAGCAGAAGGGGTGGGGATTCACCCCTCCACTTT. Translation gives CASRRGGDSPLHF.

The chain joins TRBV11-3 to TRBJ2-1; 9 bases are a match to TRBD2. The V gene's germline CDR1 is SGHNT and CDR2 YENEEA. V was clipped by 5 bases and J by 4 bases; unmatched bases: 3. This CDR3 is 14 amino acids long. Written as DNA, the CDR3 is TGTGCCAGCAGCCCAGCGGGGGGATACAATGAGCAGTTCTTC. It yields the protein CASSPAGGYNEQFF.

This clone came up once. The CDR3 bases are TGCGCCAGCAGCTGGGGACTAGCGGGAGGAGGCGATGAGCAGTTCTTC. Protein sequence: CASSWGLAGGGDEQFF. J is TRBJ2-1 and V is TRBV5-1; TRBD2 aligns across 15 bases. The CDR3 is 16 amino acids. Germline-derived CDR1 and CDR2 are SGHRS and YFSETQ. V was clipped by 3 bases and J by 8 bases; unmatched bases: 6.

This clone was seen more than once but under ten times. This chain joins TRBV29-1 and TRBJ1-2, with a possible D match to TRBD1 (5 bases). This CDR3 has 13 amino acids. V gave up 7 bases and J gave up 6 bases, with 18 bases separating them. Germline V gene data show CDR1 as SQVTM and CDR2 as ANQGSEA. CDR3 sequence: CSESPGPGDGYTF. The CDR3 DNA reads as TGCAGCGAATCCCCGGGACCGGGGGATGGCTACACCTTC.

The chain has TRBV4-3 and TRBJ1-5, with unresolved D. The CDR3 extends over 14 amino acids. Germline V gene sequence: CDR1 LGHNA, CDR2 YSLEER. V shed 4 bases and J shed 6 bases, with 13 bases lying between them. This CDR3 is CASSRGVGIQPQHF. CDR3 coding DNA: TGCGCCAGCAGCCGCGGGGTGGGCATTCAGCCCCAGCATTTT.

V is TRBV11-2 and J is TRBJ1-5, with a possible D match to TRBD1 (6 bases). The V end was cut by 5 bases, the J end by 0 bases, with 8 bases between. The CDR3 extends over 14 amino acids. Germline CDR1 SGHAT, CDR2 FQNNGV. The CDR3: CASSGQPSNQPQHF. CDR3 DNA sequence: TGTGCCAGCAGCGGACAGCCTAGCAATCAGCCCCAGCATTTT. Together with reference TRBV11-2 and TRBJ1-5, the CDR3 gives the full variable domain: EAGVAQSPRYKIIEKRQSVAFWCNPISGHATLYWYQQILGQGPKLLIQFQNNGVVDDSQLPKDRFSAERLKGVDSTLKIQPAKLEDSAVYLCASSGQPSNQPQHFGDGTRLSIL.

The CDR3 DNA is TGTGCCAGCAGCTTAGTAGCGGGGGGTGAGACCCAGTACTTC. Residues: CASSLVAGGETQYF. The genes are TRBV7-2 and TRBJ2-5, with 10 bases fitting TRBD2. The CDR3 consists of 14 residues. Germline loops: CDR1 SGHTA, CDR2 FQGNSA. J lost 5 bases, V lost 1 base, and 1 base had no gene match.

The chain couples TRBV6-2 or TRBV6-3 to TRBJ2-5; 9 nucleotides line up with TRBD2. The CDR3 has 16 residues. J lost 5 bases, V lost 5 bases, and 12 bases had no gene match. Germline CDR1 MNHEY, CDR2 SVGEGT. The CDR3 region has the DNA TGTGCCAGCAGTCATTCTGGCGGGAGGGCCCAGGAGACCCAGTACTTC. This gives the protein CASSHSGGRAQETQYF.

V usage is TRBV25-1 and J usage is TRBJ1-2; TRBD1 agrees at 9 bases. CDR3 size: 14 residues. Germline trimming cut 6 bases from V and 6 bases from J; bases unmatched to any gene: 8. Germline V gene data show CDR1 as MGHDK and CDR2 as SYGVNS. CDR3 in DNA: TGTGCCAGCAGACCGACAGGGGGTAGGGATGGCTACACCTTC. Encoded protein: CASRPTGGRDGYTF.

The chain uses TRBV6-2 or TRBV6-3 and TRBJ2-2; no clear D. The CDR3 covers 14 residues. Looked up from germline, CDR1 is MNHEY and CDR2 is SVGEGT. V lost 4 bases to trimming and J lost 4 bases, with 10 bases between them. The CDR3, as DNA: TGTGCCAGCAGTTCCGGGTCCTTCACCGGGGAGCTGTTTTTT. As protein: CASSSGSFTGELFF.

This rearrangement joins TRBV11-1 to TRBJ2-1; 10 nucleotides agree with TRBD2. Germline-derived CDR1 and CDR2 are SGHAT and FQDESV (reference sequence). After removal of 6 bases from V and 4 bases from J, the junction contained 6 bases not matched to a gene. The CDR3 covers 15 residues. CDR3 sequence (DNA): TGTGCCAGCAGAACCGGGACTAGCGCTTACAATGAGCAGTTCTTC. It translates to CASRTGTSAYNEQFF. Based on the CDR3 plus reference TRBV11-1 and TRBJ2-1, the full variable domain is EAEVAQSPRYKITEKSQAVAFWCDPISGHATLYWYRQILGQGPELLVQFQDESVVDDSQLPKDRFSAERLKGVDSTLKIQPAELGDSAMYLCASRTGTSAYNEQFFGPGTRLTVL.

This CDR3 reads CATSSPNYNEQFF. Written as DNA, the CDR3 is TGTGCCACCAGCAGCCCCAACTACAATGAGCAGTTCTTC. This chain uses TRBV15 with TRBJ2-1; no firm D call. This CDR3 has 13 residues. Germline-derived CDR1 and CDR2 are LNHNV and YYDKDF (reference sequence). Trimming shortened V by 3 bases and J by 3 bases, and 6 bases separated the two germline ends.

The rearrangement links TRBV7-9 to TRBJ1-2; 12 positions match TRBD1. Germline V gives CDR1 SEHNR, CDR2 FQNEAQ (reference sequence). The CDR3 is 17 residues long. J was trimmed by 2 bases and V by 4 bases; bases with no gene match: 8. In nucleotides, the CDR3 is TGTGCCAGCAGCTACGGGACAGGGGGCGCATTAAACTATGGCTACACCTTC. As protein: CASSYGTGGALNYGYTF.

The chain is built from TRBV5-1 and TRBJ2-7; 12 bases line up with TRBD2. The V gene's germline CDR1 is SGHRS and CDR2 YFSETQ. V lost 4 bases and J lost 3; bases outside the gene matches: 11. The CDR3 sequence is 17 residues long. CDR3 amino acids: CASSTGLAGPPLYEQYF. The DNA for the CDR3 is TGCGCCAGCAGCACAGGACTAGCGGGACCCCCCCTCTACGAGCAGTACTTC. The whole variable domain, remainder taken from reference TRBV5-1 and TRBJ2-7, is KAGVTQTPRYLIKTRGQQVTLSCSPISGHRSVSWYQQTPGQGLQFLFEYFSETQRNKGNFPGRFSGRQFSNSRSEMNVSTLELGDSALYLCASSTGLAGPPLYEQYFGPGTRLTVT.

The chain couples TRBV25-1 to TRBJ2-3; D gene unclear. From germline, CDR1 is MGHDK and CDR2 SYGVNS. The CDR3 runs to 17 residues. The V and J ends lost 2 bases and 1 base respectively, with 16 bases between them. CDR3 coding DNA: TGTGCCAGCAGTGAACTTAACAGCCGAACTGGCACAGATACGCAGTATTTT. It translates to CASSELNSRTGTDTQYF.

This chain uses TRBV30 with TRBJ1-5, with no clear D. The CDR3 runs 13 residues. With 4 bases removed from V and 5 bases from J, the gap between germline ends came to 12 bases. CDR1 and CDR2 (germline): GTSNPN, SVGIG (reference sequence). CDR3 DNA: TGTGCCTGGACGAGGGATATCGATCAGCCCCAGCATTTT. Translation: CAWTRDIDQPQHF.

The chain joins TRBV28 to TRBJ1-5; 7 bases map to TRBD1. The CDR3 is 16 amino acids. The ends lost 1 base at V and 3 bases at J; junction bases unmatched: 6. From germline, CDR1 is MDHEN and CDR2 SYDVKM. Written as DNA, the CDR3 is TGTGCCAGCAGTTTATATGAGGGGGCGGTCAATCAGCCCCAGCATTTT. Protein product: CASSLYEGAVNQPQHF.

V and J are TRBV13 and TRBJ1-3, with D maybe TRBD1 (6 bases). The V end lost 5 bases, the J end lost 0 bases, and 11 bases lay between the germline ends. The CDR3 is made up of 15 amino acids. Germline V gene data show CDR1 as PRHDT and CDR2 as FYEKMQ (reference sequence). CDR3 loop: CASSQKQGSGNTIYF. The DNA of the CDR3 is TGTGCCAGCAGCCAGAAACAGGGCTCTGGAAACACCATATATTTT.

The rearrangement joins TRBV4-2 to TRBJ1-4; TRBD1 matches 7 bases. Germline loops: CDR1 LGHNA, CDR2 YNFKEQ. V was clipped by 0 bases and J by 8 bases; unmatched bases: 6. This CDR3 is 15 amino acids long. The CDR3 bases are TGTGCCAGCAGCCAAGACGGGGACAGTGAAGAAAAACTGTTTTTT. It translates to CASSQDGDSEEKLFF.

The chain carries TRBV7-9 and TRBJ1-2, with 9 bases fitting TRBD1. Losses at the gene ends were 5 bases for V and 8 bases for J; bases not matched to a gene: 6. The CDR3 runs 13 residues. Germline CDR1 and CDR2: SEHNR and FQNEAQ (reference sequence). In DNA form, the CDR3 reads TGTGCCAGCAGCCCCCGGACAGGGGTGGGCTACACCTTC. It is translated as CASSPRTGVGYTF.

This clone was seen a handful of times. The chain combines TRBV30 with TRBJ2-2; tentatively, D is TRBD2 (6 bases). CDR3 size: 14 residues. CDR1 is GTSNPN, CDR2 SVGIG, per germline (reference sequence). Trimming shortened V by 2 bases and J by 7 bases, and 14 bases separated the two germline ends. The CDR3 region has the DNA TGTGCCTGGAGTATCGGGACTCTGGGCGGGGAGCTGTTTTTT. Translating it yields CAWSIGTLGGELFF.

V gene TRBV5-1 combines with J gene TRBJ2-7, with D hard to call. CDR1 is SGHRS and CDR2 is YFSETQ in the germline V gene. The CDR3 runs 11 residues. Trimming removed 2 bases at V and 6 bases at J, with 6 bases between. The CDR3 DNA sequence: TGCGCCAGCAGCTTTAACGGCGAGCAGTACTTC. Protein: CASSFNGEQYF.

The sample holds a few counts of this clone. CDR3 amino acids: CASSYRGSDQPQHF. CDR3 DNA: TGTGCCAGCAGTTACAGGGGGAGCGATCAGCCCCAGCATTTT. The chain is built from TRBV6-6 and TRBJ1-5; the D gene is possibly TRBD1 (6 bases). CDR3 length equals 14 residues. V lost 2 bases and J lost 5, with 10 bases in between. Germline lookup yields CDR1 MNHNY and CDR2 SVGAGI (reference sequence).

The chain has TRBV27 and TRBJ2-1, with TRBD2 matching over 7 bases. Germline V gene sequence: CDR1 MNHEY, CDR2 SMNVEV (reference sequence). The CDR3 has 17 residues. Trimming cost V 5 bases and J 0 bases; bases outside gene matches: 10. The CDR3 is CASSEDLAASSYNEQFF. Here the CDR3 DNA reads TGTGCCAGCAGTGAAGACCTAGCGGCGAGCTCCTACAATGAGCAGTTCTTC.